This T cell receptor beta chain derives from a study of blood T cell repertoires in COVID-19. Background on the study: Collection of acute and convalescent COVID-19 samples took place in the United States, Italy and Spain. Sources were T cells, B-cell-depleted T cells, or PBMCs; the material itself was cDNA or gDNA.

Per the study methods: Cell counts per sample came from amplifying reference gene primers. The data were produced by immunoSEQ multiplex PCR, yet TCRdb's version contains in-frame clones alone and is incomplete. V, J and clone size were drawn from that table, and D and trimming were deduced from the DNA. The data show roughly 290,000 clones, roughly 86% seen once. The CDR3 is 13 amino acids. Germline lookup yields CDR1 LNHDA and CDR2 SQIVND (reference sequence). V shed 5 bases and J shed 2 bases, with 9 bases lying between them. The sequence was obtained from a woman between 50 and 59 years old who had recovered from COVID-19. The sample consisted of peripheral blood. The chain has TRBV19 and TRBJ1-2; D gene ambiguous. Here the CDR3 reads CASSLGVNYGYTF. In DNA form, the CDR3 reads TGTGCCAGTAGTCTCGGGGTAAACTATGGCTACACCTTC.